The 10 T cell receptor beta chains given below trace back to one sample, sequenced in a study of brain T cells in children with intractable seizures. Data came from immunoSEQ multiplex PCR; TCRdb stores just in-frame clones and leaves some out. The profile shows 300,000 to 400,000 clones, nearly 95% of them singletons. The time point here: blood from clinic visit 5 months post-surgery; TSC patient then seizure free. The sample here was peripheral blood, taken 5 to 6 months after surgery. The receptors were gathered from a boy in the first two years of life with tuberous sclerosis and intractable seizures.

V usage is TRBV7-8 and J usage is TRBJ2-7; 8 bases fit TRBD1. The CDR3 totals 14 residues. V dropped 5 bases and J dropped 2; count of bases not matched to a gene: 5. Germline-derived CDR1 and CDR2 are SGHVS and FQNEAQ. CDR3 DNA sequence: TGTGCCAGCAGCCGACAGGGGAGAGCCTACGAGCAGTACTTC. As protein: CASSRQGRAYEQYF.

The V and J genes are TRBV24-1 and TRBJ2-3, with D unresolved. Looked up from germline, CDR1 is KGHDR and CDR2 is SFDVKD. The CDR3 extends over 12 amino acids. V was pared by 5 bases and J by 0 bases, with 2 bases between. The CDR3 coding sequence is TGTGCCACCAGTGCGAGCACAGATACGCAGTATTTT. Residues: CATSASTDTQYF.

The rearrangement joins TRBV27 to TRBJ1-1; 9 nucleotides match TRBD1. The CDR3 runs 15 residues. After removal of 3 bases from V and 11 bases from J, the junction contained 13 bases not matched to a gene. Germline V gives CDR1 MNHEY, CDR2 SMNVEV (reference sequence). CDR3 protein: CASSLERADRGGAFF. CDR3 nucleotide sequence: TGTGCCAGCAGTTTGGAGAGAGCGGACAGGGGTGGGGCTTTCTTT.

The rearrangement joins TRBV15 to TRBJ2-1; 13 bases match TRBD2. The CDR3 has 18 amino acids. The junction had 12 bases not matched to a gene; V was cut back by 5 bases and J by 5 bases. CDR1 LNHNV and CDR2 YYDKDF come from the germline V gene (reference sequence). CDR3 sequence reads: CATSRGRTSGRKDNEQFF. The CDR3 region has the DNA TGTGCCACCAGCCGGGGGAGGACTAGCGGGAGAAAGGACAATGAGCAGTTCTTC.

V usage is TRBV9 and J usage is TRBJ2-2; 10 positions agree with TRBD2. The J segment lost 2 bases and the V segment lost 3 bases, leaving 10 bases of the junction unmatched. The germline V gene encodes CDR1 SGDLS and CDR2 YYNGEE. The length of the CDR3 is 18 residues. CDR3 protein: CASSETSGGAVNTGELFF. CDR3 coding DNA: TGTGCCAGCAGCGAAACAAGCGGGGGGGCTGTAAACACCGGGGAGCTGTTTTTT.

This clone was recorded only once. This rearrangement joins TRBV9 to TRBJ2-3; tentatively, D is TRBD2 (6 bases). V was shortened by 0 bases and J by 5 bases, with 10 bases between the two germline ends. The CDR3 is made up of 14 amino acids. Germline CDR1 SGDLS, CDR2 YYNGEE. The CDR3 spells CASSVVGGGDTQYF. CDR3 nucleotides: TGTGCCAGCAGCGTAGTGGGAGGAGGAGATACGCAGTATTTT.

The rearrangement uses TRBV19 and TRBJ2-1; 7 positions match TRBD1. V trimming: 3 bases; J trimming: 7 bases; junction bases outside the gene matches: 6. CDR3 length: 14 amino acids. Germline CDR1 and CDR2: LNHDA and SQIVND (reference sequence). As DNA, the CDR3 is TGTGCCAGTAGTATCTTAGGGGGCACAAATGAGCAGTTCTTC. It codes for CASSILGGTNEQFF.

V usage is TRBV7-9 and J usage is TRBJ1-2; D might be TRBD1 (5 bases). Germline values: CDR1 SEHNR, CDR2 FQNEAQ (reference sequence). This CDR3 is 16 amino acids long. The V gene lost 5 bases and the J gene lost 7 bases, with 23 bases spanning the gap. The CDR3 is CASSPPRQLTIGGYTF. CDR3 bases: TGTGCCAGCAGCCCCCCCAGACAGTTGACAATTGGTGGCTACACCTTC.

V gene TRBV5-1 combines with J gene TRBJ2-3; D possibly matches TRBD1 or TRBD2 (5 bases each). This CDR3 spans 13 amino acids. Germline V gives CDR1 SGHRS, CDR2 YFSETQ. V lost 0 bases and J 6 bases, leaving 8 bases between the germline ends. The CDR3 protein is CASSLAGDDTQYF. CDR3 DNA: TGCGCCAGCAGCTTGGCCGGGGACGATACGCAGTATTTT.

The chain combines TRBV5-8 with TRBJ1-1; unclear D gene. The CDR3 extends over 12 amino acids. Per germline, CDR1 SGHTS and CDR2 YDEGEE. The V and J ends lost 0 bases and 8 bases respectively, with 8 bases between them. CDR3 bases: TGTGCCAGCAGCTTGGTGAACTGGGAAGCTTTCTTT. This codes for CASSLVNWEAFF.